This passage covers 6 T cell receptor beta chains from one sample sequenced in a study of CD8+ T cells in alopecia areata. RNA was extracted and reverse transcribed into cDNA as the sequencing template. The data were produced by immunoSEQ multiplex PCR, yet TCRdb's version contains in-frame clones alone and is incomplete. The sample yields over 150,000 clones, around three fifths seen once. Sample treatment: oral pan-JAK inhibitor, 5-10 mg twice daily. This specimen was CD8+ T cells sorted from blood, taken at week 24, from a patient treated with tofacitinib. The receptors originated from a human donor with alopecia areata.

The chain joins TRBV6-5 to TRBJ1-2; tentative D call: TRBD1 (5 bases). Germline V gene data show CDR1 as MNHEY and CDR2 as SVGAGI. Trimming took off 6 bases at V and 8 bases at J, with 16 bases between the two ends. The CDR3 sequence is 13 residues long. CDR3 in amino acids: CASSQYRTIGYTF. The DNA for the CDR3 is TGTGCCAGCAGCCAATATCGGACAATCGGCTACACCTTC.

As for this clone: This same CDR3 is encoded by further DNA sequences in the sample. V gene TRBV27 combines with J gene TRBJ1-1; 8 bases agree with TRBD1. V gave up 6 bases and J gave up 3 bases; unmatched junction bases: 9. The CDR3 consists of 15 residues. CDR1 is MNHEY, CDR2 SMNVEV, per germline (reference sequence). In nucleotides, the CDR3 is TGTGCCAGCAGGGGGCAGGGGGCTCGGTACACTGAAGCTTTCTTT. Encoded protein: CASRGQGARYTEAFF.

The chain couples TRBV2 to TRBJ2-2, with 7 positions matching TRBD1. The CDR3 extends over 17 amino acids. Per germline, CDR1 SNHLY and CDR2 FYNNEI. V lost 7 bases to trimming and J lost 4 bases; unmatched junction nucleotides: 15. The CDR3 sequence is CASNDIPGTATTGELFF. The CDR3 DNA is TGTGCCAGCAATGATATACCCGGGACAGCCACCACCGGGGAGCTGTTTTTT.

The chain recombines TRBV14 with TRBJ1-1, with 8 nucleotides matching TRBD1. CDR3 length: 14 residues. The V gene end was trimmed by 4 bases and the J gene end by 6 bases; junction bases not matched to a gene: 7. In germline, CDR1 is SGHDN, CDR2 FVKESK. For the CDR3, the DNA is TGTGCCAGCAGCCTGACAGGGGATGTGGCTGAAGCTTTCTTT. This translates into CASSLTGDVAEAFF.

CDR3 amino acids: CASAPTRSNQPQHF. CDR3 sequence (DNA): TGTGCCAGCGCACCGACTAGAAGCAATCAGCCCCAGCATTTT. V and J are TRBV27 and TRBJ1-5; D remains ambiguous. The length of the CDR3 is 14 residues. Germline V gene sequence: CDR1 MNHEY, CDR2 SMNVEV (reference sequence). V was pared by 8 bases and J by 1 base, with 12 bases between.

V gene TRBV2 combines with J gene TRBJ1-1; no firm D call. Germline loops: CDR1 SNHLY, CDR2 FYNNEI. Deletions cut 7 bases from V and 1 base from J, with 10 bases between. The length of the CDR3 is 13 residues. CDR3 sequence: CASTRGPNTEAFF. As DNA, the CDR3 is TGTGCCAGCACCCGAGGGCCGAACACTGAAGCTTTCTTT.